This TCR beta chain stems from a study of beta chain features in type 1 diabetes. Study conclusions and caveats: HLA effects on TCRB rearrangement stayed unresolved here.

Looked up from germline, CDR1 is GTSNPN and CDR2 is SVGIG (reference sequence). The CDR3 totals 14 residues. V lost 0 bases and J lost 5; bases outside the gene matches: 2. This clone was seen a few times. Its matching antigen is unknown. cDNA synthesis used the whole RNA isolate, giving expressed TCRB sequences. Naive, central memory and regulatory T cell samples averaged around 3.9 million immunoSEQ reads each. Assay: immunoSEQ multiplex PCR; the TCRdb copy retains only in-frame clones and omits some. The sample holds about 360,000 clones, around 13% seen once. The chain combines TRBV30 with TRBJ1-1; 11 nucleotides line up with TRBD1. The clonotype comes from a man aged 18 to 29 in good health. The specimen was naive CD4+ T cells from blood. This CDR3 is CAWSVGTGGTEAFF. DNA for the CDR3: TGTGCCTGGAGTGTAGGGACAGGGGGGACTGAAGCTTTCTTT.